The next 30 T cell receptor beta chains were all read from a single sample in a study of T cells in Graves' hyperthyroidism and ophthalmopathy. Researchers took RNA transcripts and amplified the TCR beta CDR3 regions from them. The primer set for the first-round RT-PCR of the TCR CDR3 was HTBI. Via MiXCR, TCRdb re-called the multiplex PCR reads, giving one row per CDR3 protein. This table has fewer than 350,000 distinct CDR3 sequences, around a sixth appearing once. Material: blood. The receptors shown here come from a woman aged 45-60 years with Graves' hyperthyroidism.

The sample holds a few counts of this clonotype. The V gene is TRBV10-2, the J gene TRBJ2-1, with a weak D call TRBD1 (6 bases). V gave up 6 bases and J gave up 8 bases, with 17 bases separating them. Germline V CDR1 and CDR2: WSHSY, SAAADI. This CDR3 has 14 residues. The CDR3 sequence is CASSPDTGIHEQFF. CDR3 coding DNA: TGCGCCAGCAGCCCGGACACAGGGATCCATGAGCAGTTCTTC.

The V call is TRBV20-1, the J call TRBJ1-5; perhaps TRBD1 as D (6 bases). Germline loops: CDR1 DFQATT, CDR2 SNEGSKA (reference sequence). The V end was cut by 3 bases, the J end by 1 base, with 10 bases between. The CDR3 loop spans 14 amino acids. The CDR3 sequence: CSARNRVSNQPQHF. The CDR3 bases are TGCAGTGCTAGGAACAGGGTCAGCAATCAGCCCCAGCATTTT.

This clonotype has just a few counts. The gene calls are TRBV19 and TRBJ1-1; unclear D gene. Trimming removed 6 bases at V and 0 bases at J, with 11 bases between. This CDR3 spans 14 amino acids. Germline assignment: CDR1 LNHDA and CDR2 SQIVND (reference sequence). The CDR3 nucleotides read TGTGCCAGTAGCCGCGGCAGTATGAACACTGAAGCTTTCTTT. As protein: CASSRGSMNTEAFF.

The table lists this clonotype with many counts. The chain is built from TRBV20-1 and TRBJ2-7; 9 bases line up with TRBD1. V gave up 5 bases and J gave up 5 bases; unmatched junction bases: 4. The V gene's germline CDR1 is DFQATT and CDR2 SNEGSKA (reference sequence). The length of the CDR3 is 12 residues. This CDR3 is CSARTGGHEQYF. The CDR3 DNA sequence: TGCAGTGCTCGAACAGGGGGCCACGAGCAGTACTTC.

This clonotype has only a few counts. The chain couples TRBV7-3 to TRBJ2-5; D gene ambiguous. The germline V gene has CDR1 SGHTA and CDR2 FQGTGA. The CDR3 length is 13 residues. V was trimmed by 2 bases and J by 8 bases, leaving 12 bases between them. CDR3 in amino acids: CASSLALRGTQYF. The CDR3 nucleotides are TGTGCCAGCAGCTTAGCCTTACGAGGAACCCAGTACTTC.

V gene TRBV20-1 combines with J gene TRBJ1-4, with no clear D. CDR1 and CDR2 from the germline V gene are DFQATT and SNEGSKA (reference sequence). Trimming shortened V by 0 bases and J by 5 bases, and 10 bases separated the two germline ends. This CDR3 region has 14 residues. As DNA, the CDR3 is TGCAGTGCTAGAGATTTGACACAGAATGAAAAACTGTTTTTT. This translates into CSARDLTQNEKLFF.

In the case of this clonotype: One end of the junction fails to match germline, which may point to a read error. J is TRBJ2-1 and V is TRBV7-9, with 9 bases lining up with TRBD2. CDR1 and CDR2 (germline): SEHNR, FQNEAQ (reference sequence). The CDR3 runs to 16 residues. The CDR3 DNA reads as TGTGCCTGCAGCCCCTATATAGCGGGAGTTAGCAATGAGCAGTTCTTC. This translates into CACSPYIAGVSNEQFF.

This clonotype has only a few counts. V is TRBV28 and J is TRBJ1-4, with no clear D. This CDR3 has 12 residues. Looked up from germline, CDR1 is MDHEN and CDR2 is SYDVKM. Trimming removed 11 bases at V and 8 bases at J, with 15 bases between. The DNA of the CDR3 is TGTGCCGCTCTCGCCCGAGGGGAAAAACTGTTTTTT. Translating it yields CAALARGEKLFF.

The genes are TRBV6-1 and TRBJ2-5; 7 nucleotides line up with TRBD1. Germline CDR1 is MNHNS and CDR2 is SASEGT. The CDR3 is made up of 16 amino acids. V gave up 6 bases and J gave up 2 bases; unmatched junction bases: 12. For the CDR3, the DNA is TGTGCCAGCAGACGCCACCGGGACAGTTATCAAGAGACCCAGTACTTC. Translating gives CASRRHRDSYQETQYF.

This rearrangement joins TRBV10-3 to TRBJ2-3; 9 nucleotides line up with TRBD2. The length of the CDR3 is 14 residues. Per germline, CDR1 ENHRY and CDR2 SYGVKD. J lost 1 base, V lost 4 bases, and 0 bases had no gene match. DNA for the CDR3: TGTGCCATCAGTGGGACTAGCGGCACAGATACGCAGTATTTT. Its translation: CAISGTSGTDTQYF.

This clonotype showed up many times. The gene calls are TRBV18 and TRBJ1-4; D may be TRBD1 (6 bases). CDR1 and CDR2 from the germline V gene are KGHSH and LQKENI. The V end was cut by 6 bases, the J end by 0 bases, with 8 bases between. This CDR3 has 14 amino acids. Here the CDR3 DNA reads TGTGCCAGCTCGGAGGGGGCAACTAATGAAAAACTGTTTTTT. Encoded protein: CASSEGATNEKLFF.

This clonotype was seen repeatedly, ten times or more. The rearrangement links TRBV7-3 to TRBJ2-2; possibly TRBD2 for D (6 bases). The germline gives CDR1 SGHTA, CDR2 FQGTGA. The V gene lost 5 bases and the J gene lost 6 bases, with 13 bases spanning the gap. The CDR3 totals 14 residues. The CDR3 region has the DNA TGTGCCAGCAGCCCCCGGGTAGCGGCCGGGGAGCTGTTTTTT. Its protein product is CASSPRVAAGELFF.

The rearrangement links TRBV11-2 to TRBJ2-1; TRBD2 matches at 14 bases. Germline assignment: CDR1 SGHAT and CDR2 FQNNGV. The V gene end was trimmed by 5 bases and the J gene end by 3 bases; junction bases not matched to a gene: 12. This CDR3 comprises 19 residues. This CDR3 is CASSLAAGTSGSVYNEQFF. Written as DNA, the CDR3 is TGTGCCAGCAGCCTTGCAGCCGGGACTAGCGGGAGTGTCTACAATGAGCAGTTCTTC.

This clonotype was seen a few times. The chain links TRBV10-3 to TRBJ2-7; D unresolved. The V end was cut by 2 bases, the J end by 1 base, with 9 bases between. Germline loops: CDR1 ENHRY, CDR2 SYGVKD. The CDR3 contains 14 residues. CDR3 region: CAISEDNLSYEQYF. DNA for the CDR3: TGTGCCATCAGTGAGGACAACCTTTCCTACGAGCAGTACTTC.

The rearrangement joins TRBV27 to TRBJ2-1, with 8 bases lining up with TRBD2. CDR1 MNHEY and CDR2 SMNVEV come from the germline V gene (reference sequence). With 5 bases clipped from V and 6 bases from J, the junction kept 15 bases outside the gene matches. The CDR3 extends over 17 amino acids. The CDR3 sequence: CASSRVPSGSNFNEQFF. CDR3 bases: TGTGCCAGCAGTCGTGTACCCAGCGGGAGTAATTTCAATGAGCAGTTCTTC.

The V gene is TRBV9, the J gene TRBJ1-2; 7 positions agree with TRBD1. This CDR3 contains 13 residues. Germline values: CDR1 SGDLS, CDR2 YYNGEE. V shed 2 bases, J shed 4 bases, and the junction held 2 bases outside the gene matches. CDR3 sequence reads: CASSVWDSYGYTF. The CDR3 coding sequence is TGTGCCAGCAGCGTTTGGGACAGCTATGGCTACACCTTC.

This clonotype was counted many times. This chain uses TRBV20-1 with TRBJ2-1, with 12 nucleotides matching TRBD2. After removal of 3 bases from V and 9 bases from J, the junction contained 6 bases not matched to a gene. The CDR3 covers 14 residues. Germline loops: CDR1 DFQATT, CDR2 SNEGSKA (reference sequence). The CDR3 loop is CSARFLAGGVEQFF. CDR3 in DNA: TGCAGTGCTAGGTTTCTAGCGGGGGGGGTTGAGCAGTTCTTC.

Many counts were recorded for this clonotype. In DNA, the CDR3 is TGTGCCAGTGAAAGAATTAACTATGGCTACACCTTC. Translated: CASERINYGYTF. V and J are TRBV6-1 and TRBJ1-2; D remains unclear. V was cut by 9 bases and J by 1 base, with 9 bases left in between. This CDR3 is 12 amino acids long. CDR1 is MNHNS, CDR2 SASEGT, per germline.

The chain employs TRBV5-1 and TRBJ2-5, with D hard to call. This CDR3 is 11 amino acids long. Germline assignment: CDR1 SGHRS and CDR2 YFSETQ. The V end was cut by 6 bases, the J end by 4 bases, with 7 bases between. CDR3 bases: TGCGCCAGCAAAGGGTCAGAGACCCAGTACTTC. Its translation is CASKGSETQYF.

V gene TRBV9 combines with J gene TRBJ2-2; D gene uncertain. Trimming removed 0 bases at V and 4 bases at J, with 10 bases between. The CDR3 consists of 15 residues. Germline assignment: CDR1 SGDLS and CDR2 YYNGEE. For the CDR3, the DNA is TGTGCCAGCAGCGTAGAACGACTGAGCACCGGGGAGCTGTTTTTT. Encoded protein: CASSVERLSTGELFF.

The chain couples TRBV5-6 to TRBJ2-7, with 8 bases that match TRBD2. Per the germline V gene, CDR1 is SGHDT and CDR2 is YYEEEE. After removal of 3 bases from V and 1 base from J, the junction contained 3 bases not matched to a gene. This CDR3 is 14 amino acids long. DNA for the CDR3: TGTGCCAGCAGCTCGGGCGGGGGGTCCTACGAGCAGTACGTC. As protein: CASSSGGGSYEQYV.

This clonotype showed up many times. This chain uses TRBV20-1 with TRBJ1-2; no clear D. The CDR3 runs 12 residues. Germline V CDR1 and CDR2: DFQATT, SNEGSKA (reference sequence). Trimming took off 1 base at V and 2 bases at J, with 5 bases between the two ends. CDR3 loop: CSARAANYGYTF. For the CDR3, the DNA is TGCAGTGCTAGAGCCGCAAACTATGGCTACACCTTC.

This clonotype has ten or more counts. The CDR3 DNA sequence: TGTGCCAGCAGTGAGAGACTAGCGTACAAGCAGTACTTC. Translating gives CASSERLAYKQYF. This rearrangement joins TRBV2 to TRBJ2-7, with 8 positions matching TRBD2. The CDR3 has 13 amino acids. Looked up from germline, CDR1 is SNHLY and CDR2 is FYNNEI. J was trimmed by 8 bases and V by 3 bases; bases with no gene match: 6.

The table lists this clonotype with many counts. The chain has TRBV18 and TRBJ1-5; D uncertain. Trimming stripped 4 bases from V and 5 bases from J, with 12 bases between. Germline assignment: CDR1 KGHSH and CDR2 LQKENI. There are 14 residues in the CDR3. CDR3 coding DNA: TGTGCCAGCTCACTACAGAAGGGAGATCAGCCCCAGCATTTT. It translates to CASSLQKGDQPQHF.

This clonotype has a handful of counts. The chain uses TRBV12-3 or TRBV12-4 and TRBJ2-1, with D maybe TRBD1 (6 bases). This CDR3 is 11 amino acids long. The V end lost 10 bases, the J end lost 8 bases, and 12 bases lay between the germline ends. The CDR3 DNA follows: TGTGCCACCGCTGCAGGGGATGAGCAGTTCTTC. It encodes CATAAGDEQFF.

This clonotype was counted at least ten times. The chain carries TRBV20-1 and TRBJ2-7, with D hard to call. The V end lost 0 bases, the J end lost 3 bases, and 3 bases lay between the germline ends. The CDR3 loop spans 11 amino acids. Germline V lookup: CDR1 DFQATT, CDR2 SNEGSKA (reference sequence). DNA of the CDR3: TGCAGTGCTAGAGATCTCTACGAGCAGTACTTC. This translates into CSARDLYEQYF.

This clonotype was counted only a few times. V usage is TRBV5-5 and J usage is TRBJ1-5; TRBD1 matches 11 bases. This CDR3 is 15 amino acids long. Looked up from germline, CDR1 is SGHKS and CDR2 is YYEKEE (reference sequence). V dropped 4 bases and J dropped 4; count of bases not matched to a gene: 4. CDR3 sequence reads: CASSIGQGANQPQHF. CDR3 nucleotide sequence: TGTGCCAGCAGCATCGGACAGGGGGCAAATCAGCCCCAGCATTTT. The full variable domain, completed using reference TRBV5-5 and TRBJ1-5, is DAGVTQSPTHLIKTRGQQVTLRCSPISGHKSVSWYQQVLGQGPQFIFQYYEKEERGRGNFPDRFSARQFPNYSSELNVNALLLGDSALYLCASSIGQGANQPQHFGDGTRLSIL.

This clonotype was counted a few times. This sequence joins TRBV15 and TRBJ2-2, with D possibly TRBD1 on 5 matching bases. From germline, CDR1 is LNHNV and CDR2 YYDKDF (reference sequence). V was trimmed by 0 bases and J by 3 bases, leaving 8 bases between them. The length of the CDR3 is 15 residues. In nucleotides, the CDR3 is TGTGCCACCAGCAGAGATCCAGGGTACACCGGGGAGCTGTTTTTT. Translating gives CATSRDPGYTGELFF.

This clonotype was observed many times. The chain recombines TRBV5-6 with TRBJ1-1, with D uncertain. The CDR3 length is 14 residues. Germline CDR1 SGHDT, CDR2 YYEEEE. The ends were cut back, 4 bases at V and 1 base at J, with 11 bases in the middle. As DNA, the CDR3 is TGTGCCAGCAGCGACTCCCAAACGAACACTGAAGCTTTCTTT. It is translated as CASSDSQTNTEAFF.

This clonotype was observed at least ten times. CDR3 in amino acids: CSARSGWASSYEQYF. The CDR3 DNA follows: TGCAGTGCTAGAAGTGGGTGGGCCAGCTCCTACGAGCAGTACTTC. The V and J genes are TRBV20-1 and TRBJ2-7; D is unclear. This CDR3 comprises 15 residues. Trimming cost V 2 bases and J 0 bases, with 14 bases left between them. Germline V gene data show CDR1 as DFQATT and CDR2 as SNEGSKA (reference sequence).